This TCR beta chain was recovered during a study of technical replicates of blood from several donors. Some clones are missing from TCRdb's copy, which holds only in-frame ones; the method was immunoSEQ multiplex PCR. The sample lists some 90,000 clones, approximately 95% occurring once. The V end lost 0 bases, the J end lost 7 bases, and 7 bases lay between the germline ends. The CDR3 covers 12 residues. In germline, CDR1 is SGHRS, CDR2 YFSETQ. This TCR came from a human donor in good health. Material: T cells isolated from PBMCs. This chain joins TRBV5-1 and TRBJ1-1; no clear D gene. CDR3 sequence reads: CASSLVGSEAFF. The DNA of the CDR3 is TGCGCCAGCAGCTTGGTCGGGAGTGAAGCTTTCTTT.